The rows below give T cell receptor beta chains drawn from one sample of a study of blood T cell repertoires in COVID-19. Generated by immunoSEQ multiplex PCR, the TCRdb table keeps only in-frame clones and is missing some. The table shows about 130,000 clones, with 75% to 90% occurring only once. Sequencing was performed on peripheral blood. These receptors all come from a human donor in a cohort sampled during active COVID-19. Each CDR3 is given with its conserved first and last residue. A D gene is named only where the DNA matches it firmly. Expanded clones are given a class, and other clones once, few, many or no size at all.

.	TRBJ2-5	TRBD2	TRBV5-6	TGTGCCAGCAGCCGACTCAGACTAGCGGGGGCCCAAGAGACCCAGTACTTC	CASSRLRLAGAQETQYF
.	TRBJ1-5	TRBD1	TRBV6-5	TGTGCCAGCAGAGACAGGGAAGTTCGGCCCCAGCATTTT	CASRDREVRPQHF
.	TRBJ1-3	TRBD1	TRBV4-3	TGCGCCAGCAGCCAAGAACCCCCTTCCGCGACAGGGGGAAACACCATATATTTT	CASSQEPPSATGGNTIYF
.	TRBJ2-1	TRBD2	TRBV24-1	TGTGCCACCAGGGATAGCGGGAGCAGGAATGAGCAGTTCTTC	CATRDSGSRNEQFF
.	TRBJ2-3	TRBD2	TRBV3-1/TRBV3-2	TGTGCCAGCAGCCAAGGCGGGGGGGTGGATACGCAGTATTTT	CASSQGGGVDTQYF
.	TRBJ1-3	TRBD1	TRBV5-1	TGCGCCAGCAGCGACGGACAGGGCAAGATAGACACCATATATTTT	CASSDGQGKIDTIYF
.	TRBJ1-2	.	TRBV6-4	TGTGCCAGCAGTCCCCGGGGGGGGACCGGCTACACCTTC	CASSPRGGTGYTF
.	TRBJ2-3	.	TRBV5-1	TGCGCCAGCAGCTCCCGACTAGTTCCAGATACGCAGTATTTT	CASSSRLVPDTQYF
.	TRBJ1-5	.	TRBV6-6	TGTGCCAGCAGTCCCGGGAGGAATCAGCCCCAGCATTTT	CASSPGRNQPQHF
few	TRBJ1-1	.	TRBV21-1	TGTGCCAGCAGCAACAGGGTGGGGAACACTGAAGCTTTCTTT	CASSNRVGNTEAFF
.	TRBJ2-3	.	TRBV9	TGTGCCAGCAGCGTAGATGTAGCGAGGGGCACAGATACGCAGTATTTT	CASSVDVARGTDTQYF
.	TRBJ2-5	.	TRBV9	TGTGCCAGCAGCGTAGGTCCCGGGGAGACCCAGTACTTC	CASSVGPGETQYF
.	TRBJ1-2	.	TRBV19	TGTGCCAGTAGTATCTCACAGGGTGGTATTCTGCGGGGCTACACCTTC	CASSISQGGILRGYTF
.	TRBJ2-2	.	TRBV10-1	TGCGCCAGCACCCCCCCAGTAGCGGGACAGACCGGGGAGCTGTTTTTT	CASTPPVAGQTGELFF
.	TRBJ2-5	.	TRBV5-1	TGCGCCAGCAGCACCCAGGGGGGAGAGACCCAGTACTTC	CASSTQGGETQYF
.	TRBJ2-1	.	TRBV12-3/TRBV12-4	TGTGCCAGCAGTTCTGAGGGCTACAATGAGCAGTTCTTC	CASSSEGYNEQFF
.	TRBJ1-1	TRBD1	TRBV7-2	TGTGCCAGCAGTCATACAGGGGGCGGAACTGAAGCTTTCTTT	CASSHTGGGTEAFF
.	TRBJ2-2	.	TRBV28	TGTGCCAGCAGCCTCCAGAGGGGGGGGGAGCTGTTTTTT	CASSLQRGGELFF
.	TRBJ2-5	.	TRBV7-2	TGTGCCAGCAGCTTAGCCCCCCCACGGTCTGGGGGCGGTGAGACCCAGTACTTC	CASSLAPPRSGGGETQYF
.	TRBJ2-2	.	TRBV6-4	TGTGCCAGCAGTGTCGGGACTGAGAACACCGGGGAGCTGTTTTTT	CASSVGTENTGELFF